This T cell receptor beta chain was sequenced for a study of Ad26.COV2.S vaccination and SARS-CoV-2 variants. Study-level information: Into the muscle, Ad26.COV2.S was dosed once or twice, 56 days apart. Overall study results and limits: The analyses of TCR breadth and depth may have understated the size of total T cell responses. Ad26.COV2.S recipients had broader spike-specific TCRs (P = 0.0014).

CDR3 length: 15 amino acids. CDR1 is MNHEY and CDR2 is SVGEGT in the germline V gene. V was pared by 1 base and J by 5 bases, with 7 bases of the junction left unmatched. This clone was seen just once. The antigen is not known. Treatment specified: around 19 received Ad26.COV2.S at low or high dose, single or two shots; roughly 5 received placebo; per-sample allocation not given. Sampling took place 63 days after the first vaccine or placebo injection. Vaccination employed an Ad26 vector expressing the Wuhan-strain SARS-CoV-2 spike. Clones were read by immunoSEQ multiplex PCR, and TCRdb kept only the in-frame ones, dropping some. The sample consists of hundreds of thousands of clones, approximately 90% of them appearing once.

This sequence was found in a person aged 18-65 years who received the Ad26.COV2.S COVID-19 vaccine or a placebo. The V and J genes are TRBV6-2 or TRBV6-3 and TRBJ2-7; 8 nucleotides line up with TRBD2. The sample here was peripheral blood, taken in a trial of Ad26.COV2.S vaccine versus placebo. The CDR3 reads CASSYFRGGLHEQYF. CDR3 in DNA: TGTGCCAGCAGTTACTTCCGGGGGGGCCTCCACGAGCAGTACTTC.